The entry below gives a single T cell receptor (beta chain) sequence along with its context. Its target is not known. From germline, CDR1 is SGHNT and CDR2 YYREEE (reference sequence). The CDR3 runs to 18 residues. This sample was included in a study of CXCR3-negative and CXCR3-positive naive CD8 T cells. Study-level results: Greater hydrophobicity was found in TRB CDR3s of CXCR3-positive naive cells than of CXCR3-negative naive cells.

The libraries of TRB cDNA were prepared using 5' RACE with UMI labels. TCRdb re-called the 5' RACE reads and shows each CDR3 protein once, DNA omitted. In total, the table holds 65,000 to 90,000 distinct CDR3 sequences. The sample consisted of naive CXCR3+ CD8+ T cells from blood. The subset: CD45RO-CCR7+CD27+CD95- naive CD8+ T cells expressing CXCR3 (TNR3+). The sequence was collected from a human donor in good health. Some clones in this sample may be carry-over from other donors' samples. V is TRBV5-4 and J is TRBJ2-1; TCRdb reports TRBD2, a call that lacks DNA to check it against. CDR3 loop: CASSPRTSGGGNYNEQFF.